A selection of T cell receptor beta chains follows, all from one sample in a study of blood T cell repertoires in COVID-19. Sequenced by immunoSEQ multiplex PCR; TCRdb stores in-frame clones only, minus some. The table records 280,000 or so clones, 85% to 90% of them present only once. Sequencing was done on a sample of PBMCs or T cells enriched from blood (not recorded which). These receptors all stem from a woman in her forties or fifties who had been exposed to COVID-19. Both conserved end residues are part of each CDR3. The order of the fields is clone size, V gene, CDR3 protein. Only part of the rows carry a size: once, few, many, or a class if the clone is expanded.

>-|TRBV5-1
CASSLGSGGFNYGYTF
>-|TRBV13
CASSFHRGNTGELFF
>-|TRBV11-2
CASSLVVSGANEKLFF
>-|TRBV5-5
CASSPWTGLNTEAFF
>-|TRBV7-2
CASSLAGGGSNEQFF
>-|TRBV5-1
CASSRDRGMDEQFF
>-|TRBV5-1
CASSPGLVDTQYF
>-|TRBV14
CASSLVPGSGRVNYGYTF
>-|TRBV2
CASSVNEQFF
>-|TRBV7-6
CASSREASGSPAESPLHF
>-|TRBV7-2
CASSLTGQEETQYF
>-|TRBV4-1
CASSQDASDPVEQFF
>-|TRBV5-5
CASSDWGRGSYNEQFF
>once|TRBV30
CAWSVKGGRNEQYF
>-|TRBV6-1
CASSEAWTGDSPLHF
>-|TRBV11-2
CASSTLRVVPGQGASEAFF
>-|TRBV28
CASSLYTNYGYTF
>-|TRBV9
CASSVVRTGGLNEQFF
>-|TRBV10-3
CAISGVLAGGAYGYTF
>-|TRBV7-9
CASSLARAGQINSPLHF
>-|TRBV27
CASRKDRENTEAFF
>-|TRBV20-1
CSARTSNEQFF
>-|TRBV19
CASKRDDSVLSSGYTF
>few|TRBV2
CASSAQGIKNTGELFF
>-|TRBV5-8
CASSPDRGWDTQYF
>-|TRBV27
CASSPGLRRADTQYF
>-|TRBV12-3/TRBV12-4
CASSSATGRQYF
>-|TRBV5-6
CASSPPARGSVYGYTF
>-|TRBV3-1/TRBV3-2
CASSQEDRAGELFF
>-|TRBV28
CASSDSSVFTGELFF
>once|TRBV27
CASTNRPGIAGNTIYF
>once|TRBV18
CASSPGDRGFDYGYTF
>once|TRBV30
CAWSGLTNQPQHF
>-|TRBV24-1
CATSDRGTGGQPQHF
>-|TRBV5-1
CASSLAGTGGIASYGYTF
>-|TRBV11-2
CASTPRSPVLNTEAFF
>few|TRBV18
CASSLPGQGVSTGELFF
>-|TRBV2
CASRKDRDLYYEQYF
>-|TRBV19
CASSMEAQPQHF
>-|TRBV5-4
CASSAGSGGGTGELFF
>-|TRBV4-1
CASSQGANSNQPQHF
>-|TRBV4-1
CASSQFELLEKLFF